What follows are 10 T cell receptor beta chains derived from one specimen sequenced in a study of PD-L1 blockade in urothelial cancer. The time point was: peripheral blood 6 weeks after treatment start. Method: immunoSEQ multiplex PCR; TCRdb's copy keeps in-frame clones and lacks some. This table has about 130,000 clones, around 86% appearing once. Specimen: PBMCs, collected around atezolizumab (anti-PD-L1) treatment. Receptor source: a man aged 45-60 years with urothelial cancer.

The chain recombines TRBV21-1 with TRBJ2-7; the DNA was not compared with TRBD2, the D call given in the table. TRBV21-1 is deemed a pseudogene. The CDR3 is 14 residues long. CDR3: CASTPGLAVGEQYF. The CDR3 region has the DNA TGTGCCAGCACCCCGGGACTAGCGGTCGGCGAGCAGTACTTC.

This sequence joins TRBV6-5 and TRBJ1-1; D may be TRBD1 (6 bases). The CDR3 consists of 14 residues. V gave up 3 bases and J gave up 1 base, with 9 bases separating them. Germline lookup yields CDR1 MNHEY and CDR2 SVGAGI. The CDR3 loop is CASSYWGQNTEAFF. As DNA, the CDR3 is TGTGCCAGCAGTTATTGGGGGCAGAACACTGAAGCTTTCTTT.

The chain's CDR3 is CASSQVRGSGANVLTF. The DNA for the CDR3 is TGCGCCAGCAGCCAAGTGCGGGGCTCTGGGGCCAACGTCCTGACTTTC. The V gene is TRBV4-1, the J gene TRBJ2-6; maybe TRBD2 (6 bases). Germline V gives CDR1 MGHRA, CDR2 YSYEKL. This CDR3 spans 16 amino acids. V was clipped by 1 base and J by 0 bases, with 7 bases between them.

The chain recombines TRBV28 with TRBJ1-4; D might be TRBD1 (5 bases). V lost 6 bases and J 7 bases, leaving 12 bases between the germline ends. The CDR3 runs 13 residues. CDR1 and CDR2 (germline): MDHEN, SYDVKM. The CDR3 is CASRDGRVEKLFF. CDR3 sequence (DNA): TGTGCCAGCAGGGACGGCAGGGTTGAAAAACTGTTTTTT.

The chain links TRBV5-8 to TRBJ2-3; possibly TRBD2 for D (5 bases). The V end was cut by 1 base, the J end by 5 bases, with 20 bases between. CDR3 size: 17 residues. Germline V lookup: CDR1 SGHTS, CDR2 YDEGEE. CDR3 bases: TGTGCCAGCAGCTTGTATGGGAGCCCAATTATAGGAGATACGCAGTATTTT. As protein: CASSLYGSPIIGDTQYF.

The chain recombines TRBV9 with TRBJ1-2; no clear D. V shed 0 bases and J shed 8 bases, with 14 bases lying between them. The germline V gene has CDR1 SGDLS and CDR2 YYNGEE. This CDR3 region has 14 residues. The CDR3 spells CASSVEGNTGGYTF. CDR3 in DNA: TGTGCCAGCAGCGTAGAAGGAAATACGGGAGGCTACACCTTC.

This clone was observed a few times. The chain combines TRBV19 with TRBJ2-7; 10 positions match TRBD1. Germline lookup yields CDR1 LNHDA and CDR2 SQIVND (reference sequence). The V and J ends lost 4 bases and 1 base, in that order; junction bases with no gene match: 4. The CDR3 contains 15 residues. The CDR3 sequence: CASSRGQGLSYEQYF. Written as DNA, the CDR3 is TGTGCCAGTAGTAGGGGACAGGGGTTGTCCTACGAGCAGTACTTC.

The CDR3 DNA follows: TGTGCCTGGATGGGGGGGAATGAGCAGTTCTTC. Translating gives CAWMGGNEQFF. The chain recombines TRBV30 with TRBJ2-1, with TRBD2 matching over 7 bases. The germline V gene has CDR1 GTSNPN and CDR2 SVGIG (reference sequence). CDR3 length equals 11 residues. The V and J ends lost 4 bases and 7 bases, in that order; junction bases with no gene match: 1.

The chain combines TRBV7-8 with TRBJ2-5; the match to TRBD2 covers 13 bases. The CDR3 is made up of 18 amino acids. Germline assignment: CDR1 SGHVS and CDR2 FQNEAQ. The ends lost 5 bases at V and 5 bases at J; junction bases unmatched: 14. The CDR3 sequence: CASSRRTSGSDLGETQYF. The CDR3 nucleotides read TGTGCCAGCAGCCGTCGGACTAGCGGGAGTGATTTGGGTGAGACCCAGTACTTC.

The V and J genes are TRBV29-1 and TRBJ1-1; perhaps TRBD1 as D (6 bases). CDR1 and CDR2 from the germline V gene are SQVTM and ANQGSEA. The ends were cut back, 7 bases at V and 5 bases at J, with 14 bases in the middle. CDR3 length: 12 amino acids. The CDR3 bases are TGCAGCGCAACACAGGGTCGGACTGAAGCTTTCTTT. It is translated as CSATQGRTEAFF. Using reference TRBV29-1 and TRBJ1-1 for the parts outside the CDR3, the full variable domain is SAVISQKPSRDICQRGTSLTIQCQVDSQVTMMFWYRQQPGQSLTLIATANQGSEATYESGFVIDKFPISRPNLTFSTLTVSNMSPEDSSIYLCSATQGRTEAFFGQGTRLTVV.